The clone carrying this T cell receptor beta chain showed up many times. Per the germline V gene, CDR1 is GTSNPN and CDR2 is SVGIG (reference sequence). V lost 3 bases, J lost 8 bases, and 16 bases lay in between. The CDR3 extends over 13 amino acids. This specimen belongs to a study of early T cells in non-severe SARS-CoV-2 infection. Study background: The study sequenced bulk RNA from unsorted whole blood, with chains unpaired.

In the library, individual cDNA molecules carried attached unique molecular identifiers. TCRdb redid the calling of the 5' RACE reads with MiXCR, one entry per CDR3 protein. Among approximately 65,000 distinct CDR3 sequences listed, 12% were seen once. The clonotype originates from an adult who was a healthcare worker with PCR-confirmed SARS-CoV-2 infection or an uninfected control (not recorded which). V usage is TRBV30 and J usage is TRBJ1-1, with D perhaps TRBD1 (6 bases). The sample comprised whole blood. CDR3 amino acids: CAWSPSTGIEAFF. The CDR3 region has the DNA TGTGCCTGGAGCCCCTCCACAGGGATCGAAGCTTTCTTT.